The 30 T cell receptor beta chains in this list originate from one sample, sequenced in a study of CD8 T cells in ankylosing spondylitis. One entry per CDR3 protein results from TCRdb running MiXCR on the 5' RACE reads. The sample records about 240,000 distinct CDR3 sequences, about 9.1% being singletons. Sequencing was done on a sample of blood, either unsorted or a sorted T cell fraction (not recorded which). Every receptor here comes from a male donor with ankylosing spondylitis or in good health (not recorded which).

In this sample, this clonotype turned up many times. This chain links TRBV7-9 with TRBJ2-2; D is unclear. Germline CDR1 SEHNR, CDR2 FQNEAQ (reference sequence). V dropped 3 bases and J dropped 6 bases, with 14 bases sitting between them. The CDR3 has 15 amino acids. Here the CDR3 DNA reads TGTGCCAGCAGCTTGGGCCTCCGGCCGGCCGGGGAGCTGTTTTTT. Residues: CASSLGLRPAGELFF.

This clonotype has ten or more counts. The genes are TRBV4-3 and TRBJ2-3; 9 bases fit TRBD2. The CDR3 runs to 17 residues. Germline V gene sequence: CDR1 LGHNA, CDR2 YSLEER. After removal of 1 base from V and 1 base from J, the junction contained 6 bases not matched to a gene. In DNA form, the CDR3 reads TGCGCCAGCAGCCAAGTACCACTAGCGGGCCGCACAGATACGCAGTATTTT. This codes for CASSQVPLAGRTDTQYF.

There are a few counts of this clonotype. The chain employs TRBV4-3 and TRBJ1-3; D perhaps matches TRBD1 (5 bases). Trimming took 4 bases from V and 3 from J, leaving 13 bases between them. Per the germline V gene, CDR1 is LGHNA and CDR2 is YSLEER. This CDR3 has 15 amino acids. In DNA, the CDR3 is TGCGCCAGCAGCCGTGGGGACTTGGATGGAAACACCATATATTTT. It is translated as CASSRGDLDGNTIYF.

This clonotype was counted between two and nine times. The chain is built from TRBV9 and TRBJ1-2; D remains ambiguous. Germline assignment: CDR1 SGDLS and CDR2 YYNGEE. The CDR3 has 14 amino acids. Trimming pared 4 bases from V and 4 bases from J, leaving 14 bases between. The CDR3: CASSSGEAGYGYTF. CDR3 DNA sequence: TGTGCCAGCAGCAGTGGGGAGGCTGGCTATGGCTACACCTTC.

At least ten counts were recorded for this clonotype. CDR3 nucleotides: TGTGCCAGCAGCGTAGCCAAAGCCCTCTCCTACGAGCAGTACTTC. Translation: CASSVAKALSYEQYF. This chain links TRBV9 with TRBJ2-7; D gene unclear. The V and J ends lost 0 bases and 0 bases respectively, with 10 bases between them. CDR1 SGDLS and CDR2 YYNGEE come from the germline V gene. There are 15 residues in the CDR3.

The V and J genes are TRBV28 and TRBJ2-7; the D gene could be TRBD1 or TRBD2 (6 bases each). The germline V gene encodes CDR1 MDHEN and CDR2 SYDVKM. V lost 6 bases to trimming and J lost 6 bases, with 15 bases between them. The CDR3 totals 13 residues. CDR3 sequence reads: CASSFGGLCEQYF. In DNA, the CDR3 is TGTGCCAGCAGCTTCGGGGGCCTCTGCGAGCAGTACTTC.

This clonotype was picked up many times. The V and J genes are TRBV28 and TRBJ2-1, with TRBD2 matching over 9 bases. This CDR3 is built from 16 residues. Germline V gene lookup returns CDR1 MDHEN and CDR2 SYDVKM. The junction had 7 bases not matched to a gene; V was cut back by 5 bases and J by 2 bases. The CDR3 is CASSRSGSGPYNEQFF. DNA of the CDR3: TGTGCCAGCAGTCGTAGCGGGAGTGGCCCCTACAATGAGCAGTTCTTC.

This clonotype was seen ten or more times. The V gene is TRBV4-1, the J gene TRBJ2-1; D not certain. CDR1 is MGHRA, CDR2 YSYEKL, per germline. The CDR3 extends over 12 amino acids. V lost 1 base, J lost 12 bases, and 10 bases lay in between. CDR3 in DNA: TGCGCCAGCAGCCAAGGTTTGGTGGCGCAGTTCTTC. Translated: CASSQGLVAQFF.

This clonotype was counted many times. The CDR3 bases are TGTGCCATCAGTGAAGATGGGGAGAGTGAGCAGTTCTTC. This sequence encodes CAISEDGESEQFF. This chain uses TRBV10-3 with TRBJ2-1; D possibly corresponds to TRBD2 (5 bases). V was shortened by 3 bases and J by 9 bases, with 12 bases between the two germline ends. CDR1 is ENHRY, CDR2 SYGVKD, per germline. The CDR3 is 13 amino acids.

This clonotype was seen more than once but under ten times. The rearrangement links TRBV12-3 or TRBV12-4 to TRBJ2-1; TRBD2 agrees at 12 bases. This CDR3 has 18 residues. The J segment lost 6 bases and the V segment lost 1 base, leaving 10 bases of the junction unmatched. The CDR3 region is CASSLGASGGAWVNEQFF. In DNA form, the CDR3 reads TGTGCCAGCAGTTTAGGGGCTAGCGGGGGGGCTTGGGTCAATGAGCAGTTCTTC.

This clonotype was counted at least ten times. The chain couples TRBV20-1 to TRBJ1-2; D may be TRBD1 (5 bases). Germline loops: CDR1 DFQATT, CDR2 SNEGSKA (reference sequence). The V and J ends lost 0 bases and 4 bases respectively, with 18 bases between them. This CDR3 is 16 amino acids long. CDR3 coding DNA: TGCAGTGCTAGAGAGGGGTTGGGACGGCCGGTCTATGGCTACACCTTC. Translation gives CSAREGLGRPVYGYTF.

The gene calls are TRBV20-1 and TRBJ2-5; 8 nucleotides line up with TRBD2. Unmatched junction bases numbered 0, after V lost 1 base and J lost 5 bases. CDR1 and CDR2 (germline): DFQATT, SNEGSKA (reference sequence). There are 12 residues in the CDR3. CDR3 in amino acids: CSARAGGETQYF. CDR3 coding DNA: TGCAGTGCTAGAGCGGGGGGGGAGACCCAGTACTTC.

This clonotype was seen many times. V is TRBV5-1 and J is TRBJ2-1; 7 bases fit TRBD2. Germline lookup yields CDR1 SGHRS and CDR2 YFSETQ. The CDR3 length is 15 residues. Losses at the gene ends were 2 bases for V and 3 bases for J; bases not matched to a gene: 5. The CDR3 DNA follows: TGCGCCAGCAGCTTTGCTAGCGGATACTACAATGAGCAGTTCTTC. As protein: CASSFASGYYNEQFF.

At least ten counts were recorded for this clonotype. The chain uses TRBV18 and TRBJ2-7; D possibly corresponds to TRBD1 (5 bases). CDR3 size: 15 residues. Trimming shortened V by 3 bases and J by 0 bases, and 12 bases separated the two germline ends. Germline-derived CDR1 and CDR2 are KGHSH and LQKENI. CDR3: CASSPRQKSSYEQYF. DNA of the CDR3: TGTGCCAGCTCACCTAGACAGAAGAGCTCCTACGAGCAGTACTTC.

In its sample, this clonotype was seen many times. The V gene is TRBV29-1, the J gene TRBJ2-1; TRBD2 aligns across 9 bases. Germline CDR1 and CDR2: SQVTM and ANQGSEA. The CDR3 sequence is 14 residues long. Trimming removed 6 bases from V and 4 bases from J; junction bases left unmatched: 7. The CDR3 loop reads CSVMGTSFYNEQFF. CDR3 in DNA: TGCAGCGTGATGGGGACTAGCTTTTACAATGAGCAGTTCTTC.

This clonotype was observed many times. At one end, the junction sequence differs from germline, possibly due to a read error. The chain employs TRBV19 and TRBJ2-1, with a weak D call TRBD1 (6 bases). The CDR3 is 11 residues long. Germline V gene sequence: CDR1 LNHDA, CDR2 SQIVND (reference sequence). DNA for the CDR3: TGTGCCAGTAGTATTCACCGGGACAAGAGCTTC. Protein sequence: CASSIHRDKSF.

This clonotype was observed many times. The chain couples TRBV20-1 to TRBJ1-5; D unclear. The CDR3 has 11 residues. Trimming left V 3 bases short and J 9 bases short, with 9 bases between. Germline V CDR1 and CDR2: DFQATT, SNEGSKA (reference sequence). CDR3 sequence reads: CSASDGMPQHF. Here the CDR3 DNA reads TGCAGTGCTAGCGATGGGATGCCCCAGCATTTT.

In this sample, this clonotype turned up many times. The chain links TRBV5-1 to TRBJ1-5; 7 positions match TRBD1. Germline trimming cut 3 bases from V and 4 bases from J; bases unmatched to any gene: 7. CDR3 length: 15 residues. Germline CDR1 is SGHRS and CDR2 is YFSETQ. CDR3 sequence reads: CASSSTGMKNQPQHF. The DNA of the CDR3 is TGCGCCAGCAGCTCGACAGGGATGAAAAATCAGCCCCAGCATTTT.

This clonotype was seen ten or more times. V gene TRBV10-3 combines with J gene TRBJ2-5; 8 nucleotides agree with TRBD2. There are 15 residues in the CDR3. Trimming took 5 bases from V and 4 from J; bases not matched to a gene: 9. From germline, CDR1 is ENHRY and CDR2 SYGVKD. CDR3 nucleotide sequence: TGTGCCATCAGTCAGACTAGCGCTGTACGAGAGACCCAGTACTTC. Its protein product is CAISQTSAVRETQYF.

This clonotype has just a few counts. The chain is built from TRBV5-4 and TRBJ1-1; a possible D gene is TRBD1 (6 bases). CDR1 is SGHNT, CDR2 YYREEE, per germline (reference sequence). Trimming left V 0 bases short and J 4 bases short, with 10 bases between. The length of the CDR3 is 14 residues. Here the CDR3 reads CASSLAQGFTEAFF. Here the CDR3 DNA reads TGTGCCAGCAGCTTGGCGCAGGGGTTCACTGAAGCTTTCTTT.

This chain connects TRBV5-1 to TRBJ2-7, with 10 bases identical to TRBD2. This CDR3 is 15 amino acids long. In germline, CDR1 is SGHRS, CDR2 YFSETQ. V was clipped by 2 bases and J by 2 bases; unmatched bases: 4. The CDR3 sequence is CASSLLAGPTYEQYF. In nucleotides, the CDR3 is TGCGCCAGCAGCTTACTAGCGGGGCCAACCTACGAGCAGTACTTC.

This clonotype showed up many times. The chain uses TRBV14 and TRBJ2-2, with TRBD1 as a possible D gene (6 bases). CDR1 is SGHDN and CDR2 is FVKESK in the germline V gene. V lost 3 bases to trimming and J lost 1 base, with 12 bases between them. The CDR3 spans 16 residues. CDR3 coding DNA: TGTGCCAGCAGCCAGTTAAACAGGGAGAACACCGGGGAGCTGTTTTTT. Translation: CASSQLNRENTGELFF.

The sample holds one count of this clonotype. The chain employs TRBV9 and TRBJ1-3, with D possibly matching TRBD1 (5 bases). This CDR3 spans 18 amino acids. V was shortened by 3 bases and J by 0 bases, with 19 bases between the two germline ends. Germline V CDR1 and CDR2: SGDLS, YYNGEE. DNA for the CDR3: TGTGCCAGCAGCGCTAATCCCGGGACGGAAATCTCTGGAAACACCATATATTTT. Protein product: CASSANPGTEISGNTIYF.

In its sample, this clonotype was seen many times. V is TRBV5-6 and J is TRBJ2-2, with D perhaps matching TRBD1 or TRBD2 (6 bases each). Germline V CDR1 and CDR2: SGHDT, YYEEEE. The CDR3 consists of 14 residues. Deletions cut 3 bases from V and 4 bases from J, with 10 bases between. The CDR3 DNA reads TGTGCCAGCAGCTCGGGGGCAATCACCGGGGAGCTGTTTTTT. Translated, it gives CASSSGAITGELFF.

Many counts were recorded for this clonotype. V usage is TRBV4-1 and J usage is TRBJ1-5; D is unclear. The CDR3 length is 16 residues. In germline, CDR1 is MGHRA, CDR2 YSYEKL. Trimming removed 4 bases from V and 1 base from J, with 14 bases in between. The CDR3 region is CASSLLGRASNQPQHF. The CDR3 DNA follows: TGCGCCAGCAGCCTCTTAGGGAGGGCGAGCAATCAGCCCCAGCATTTT.

This clonotype was found a few times. The chain links TRBV7-9 to TRBJ2-1; 10 nucleotides agree with TRBD2. The J segment lost 9 bases and the V segment lost 5 bases, leaving 13 bases of the junction unmatched. CDR3 length: 16 amino acids. Germline CDR1 and CDR2: SEHNR and FQNEAQ (reference sequence). CDR3 sequence: CASSVPGLAGVGEQFF. The CDR3 DNA reads TGTGCCAGCAGCGTTCCGGGGCTAGCGGGGGTTGGTGAGCAGTTCTTC.

This clonotype was observed many times. This sequence joins TRBV20-1 and TRBJ2-2; 9 positions agree with TRBD2. CDR3 size: 18 residues. V lost 1 base, J lost 3 bases, and 12 bases stayed unmatched. Germline V gives CDR1 DFQATT, CDR2 SNEGSKA (reference sequence). The CDR3 protein is CSARGGGGVADYTGELFF. The CDR3 DNA sequence: TGCAGTGCTAGAGGTGGCGGGGGGGTGGCGGATTACACCGGGGAGCTGTTTTTT.

There are a few counts of this clonotype. For the CDR3, the DNA is TGTGCCAGCAGTTTATCGGCGGACAGGAGCTCTGGAAACACCATATATTTT. It codes for CASSLSADRSSGNTIYF. V is TRBV27 and J is TRBJ1-3; 7 bases agree with TRBD1. The CDR3 totals 17 residues. The trim removed 0 bases at V and 0 bases at J, leaving 5 bases unmatched. Germline V gene data show CDR1 as MNHEY and CDR2 as SMNVEV (reference sequence).

In this sample, this clonotype turned up many times. This sequence joins TRBV7-9 and TRBJ2-3, with D maybe TRBD2 (5 bases). The CDR3 is 16 amino acids. The germline V gene encodes CDR1 SEHNR and CDR2 FQNEAQ (reference sequence). V lost 6 bases, J lost 1 base, and 17 bases lay in between. As DNA, the CDR3 is TGTGCCAGCAGTAACAGATGGGGAGATGGCACAGATACGCAGTATTTT. Residues: CASSNRWGDGTDTQYF.

Ten or more counts support this clonotype. The J gene is TRBJ2-1, the V gene TRBV12-3 or TRBV12-4; 10 positions match TRBD2. The CDR3 extends over 16 amino acids. V lost 5 bases, J lost 8 bases, and 12 bases stayed unmatched. The CDR3 loop reads CASSPPGLAARDEQFF. The CDR3 nucleotides read TGTGCCAGCAGTCCTCCCGGACTAGCGGCTCGGGATGAGCAGTTCTTC.